The source of this T cell receptor beta chain is a study of T cells in Graves' hyperthyroidism and ophthalmopathy. Study observations and caveats: The authors' 13 V-J model separated ophthalmopathy from stable hyperthyroidism.

Comment on this clonotype: What it binds is not known.

The investigators amplified TCR beta CDR3 regions from RNA transcripts. In the first-round RT-PCR of the TCR CDR3, the HTBI primer set was used. TCRdb re-called the multiplex PCR reads with MiXCR, one entry per CDR3 protein. This table has roughly 180,000 distinct CDR3 sequences, more than 15% appearing once. The germline CDR1 and CDR2 sequences are SGHVS and FQNEAQ. The ends lost 5 bases at V and 1 base at J; junction bases unmatched: 7. CDR3 length: 15 residues. V and J are TRBV7-8 and TRBJ2-7; 8 positions match TRBD1. The specimen was blood. This receptor was taken from a woman aged 45-65 years with Graves' hyperthyroidism. CDR3 sequence reads: CASSIRQGTSYEQYF. DNA of the CDR3: TGTGCCAGCAGCATCCGACAGGGGACATCCTACGAGCAGTACTTC.